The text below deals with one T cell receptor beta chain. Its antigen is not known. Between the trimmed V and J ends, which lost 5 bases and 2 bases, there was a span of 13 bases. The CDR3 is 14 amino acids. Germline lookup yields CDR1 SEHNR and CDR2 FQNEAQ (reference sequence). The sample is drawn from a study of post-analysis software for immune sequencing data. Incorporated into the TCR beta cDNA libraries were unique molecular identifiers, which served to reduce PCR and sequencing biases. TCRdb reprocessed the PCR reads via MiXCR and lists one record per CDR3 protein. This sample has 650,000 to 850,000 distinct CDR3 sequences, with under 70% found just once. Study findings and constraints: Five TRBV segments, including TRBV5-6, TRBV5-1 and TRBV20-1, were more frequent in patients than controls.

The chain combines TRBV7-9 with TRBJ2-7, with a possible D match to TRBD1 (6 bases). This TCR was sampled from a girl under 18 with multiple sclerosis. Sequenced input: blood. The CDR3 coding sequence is TGTGCCAGCAGCGCCCCAGGGGCCGCCTACGAGCAGTACTTC. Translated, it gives CASSAPGAAYEQYF.